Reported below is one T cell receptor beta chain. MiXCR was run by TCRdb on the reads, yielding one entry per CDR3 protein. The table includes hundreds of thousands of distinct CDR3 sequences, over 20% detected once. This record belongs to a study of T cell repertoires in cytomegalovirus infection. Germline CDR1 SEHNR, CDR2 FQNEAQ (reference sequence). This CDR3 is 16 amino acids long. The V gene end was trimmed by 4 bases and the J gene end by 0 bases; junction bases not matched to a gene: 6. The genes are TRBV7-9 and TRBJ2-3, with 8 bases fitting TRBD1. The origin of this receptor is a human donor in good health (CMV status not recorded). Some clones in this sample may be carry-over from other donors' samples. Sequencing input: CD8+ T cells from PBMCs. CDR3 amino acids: CASSYGQGQSTDTQYF. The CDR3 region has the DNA TGTGCCAGCAGCTACGGACAGGGCCAGAGCACAGATACGCAGTATTTT.